This TCR beta chain came from a study of beta chain features in type 1 diabetes. The study's findings and limits: VDJ junctions from patients with type 1 diabetes contained fewer insertions and more deletions. People with Type 1 diabetes carried modestly yet significantly shorter TCRB CDR3s in all four CD4+ subsets.

Each of the CD4+ naive, central memory, regulatory and stem cell-like memory populations was sorted via CD45RO/CCR7/CD25/CD127/CD95/CD27. The CDR3 consists of 16 residues. Germline CDR1 SQVTM, CDR2 ANQGSEA. Turning to this clone: The antigen is unknown.

Expressed TCRB transcripts got sequenced, as all isolated RNA was reverse transcribed. Assay used: immunoSEQ multiplex PCR; TCRdb lists only in-frame clones, some missing. The table has about 210,000 clones, about 11% seen once; the top ten hold 1% to 1.5%. The receptor's source is a man aged 18 to 30 in good health. The chain employs TRBV29-1 and TRBJ2-5; 9 bases are shared with TRBD1. The DNA end favors TRBJ2-7, so the J call may be wrong. Sample: central memory CD4+ T cells from blood. The CDR3 loop reads CSVAPWGGTGSNEQYF. CDR3 in DNA: TGCAGCGTTGCCCCATGGGGCGGGACAGGGTCTAACGAGCAGTACTTC.